This T cell receptor (beta chain) was sequenced in a study of shared clonotypes between healthy human individuals. Findings of the study overall: Lower generation probabilities were found for non-shared clonotypes than for those shared by all four donors. Sharing across four donors was seen in 4% to 6.5% of naive CD4 clonotypes. Memory subsets generally showed lower estimated richness than naive subsets.

CD45RO negativity and positive selection for CCR7 defined naive CD8 cells, a population that excluded terminally differentiated effector memory CD45RA+ cells. Trimming cost V 3 bases and J 1 base, with 6 bases left between them. Germline V gene data show CDR1 as SGHAT and CDR2 as FQNNGV. This CDR3 has 13 residues. Assay used: immunoSEQ multiplex PCR; TCRdb lists only in-frame clones, some missing. Of about 580,000 clones listed, 95% to 98% are singletons. A note on this clone: Its specificity is unknown.

This sequence was found in a man aged 30-40 years in good health. Sequenced: naive CD8+ T cells sorted from blood. The chain combines TRBV11-2 with TRBJ2-5; D unresolved. The CDR3 DNA is TGTGCCAGCAGCTTTTTGGGCCAAGAGACCCAGTACTTC. Translated: CASSFLGQETQYF.